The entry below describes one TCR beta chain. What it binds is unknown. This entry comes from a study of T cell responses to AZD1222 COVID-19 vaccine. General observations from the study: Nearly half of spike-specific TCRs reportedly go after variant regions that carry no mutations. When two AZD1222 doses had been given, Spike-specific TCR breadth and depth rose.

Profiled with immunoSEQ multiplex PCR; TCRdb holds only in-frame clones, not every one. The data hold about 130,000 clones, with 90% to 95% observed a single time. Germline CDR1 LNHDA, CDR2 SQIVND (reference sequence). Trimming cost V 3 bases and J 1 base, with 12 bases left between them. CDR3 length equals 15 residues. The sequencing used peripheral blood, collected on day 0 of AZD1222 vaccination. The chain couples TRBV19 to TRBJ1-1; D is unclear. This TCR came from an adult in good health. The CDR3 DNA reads TGTGCCAGTAGTATTACCCCCCGCGGGAACACTGAAGCTTTCTTT. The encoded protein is CASSITPRGNTEAFF. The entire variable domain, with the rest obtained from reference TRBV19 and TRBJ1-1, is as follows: DGGITQSPKYLFRKEGQNVTLSCEQNLNHDAMYWYRQDPGQGLRLIYYSQIVNDFQKGDIAEGYSVSREKKESFPLTVTSAQKNPTAFYLCASSITPRGNTEAFFGQGTRLTVV.